This passage covers 30 T cell receptor beta chains from one sample sequenced in a study of shared clonotypes between healthy human individuals. TCRdb's copy holds only in-frame clones and misses some; the assay was immunoSEQ multiplex PCR. The profile covers some 2,400,000 clones, with approximately 96% appearing a single time and 0.13% taken by the ten largest. Sequenced: naive CD4+ T cells sorted from blood. The subset: CD45RA+ positively selected. These receptors originate from a man aged 18 to 30 in good health.

The chain joins TRBV29-1 to TRBJ1-2, with D perhaps matching TRBD1 (6 bases). V was shortened by 1 base and J by 3 bases, with 12 bases between the two germline ends. This CDR3 has 14 amino acids. Germline lookup yields CDR1 SQVTM and CDR2 ANQGSEA. In nucleotides, the CDR3 is TGCAGCGTTGAAGCGCGAGGGGGAGACTATGGCTACACCTTC. It codes for CSVEARGGDYGYTF.

The gene calls are TRBV7-9 and TRBJ2-5; tentative D call: TRBD1 (5 bases). The CDR3 sequence is 14 residues long. V lost 6 bases, J lost 2 bases, and 13 bases lay in between. Looked up from germline, CDR1 is SEHNR and CDR2 is FQNEAQ (reference sequence). For the CDR3, the DNA is TGTGCCAGCAGAGCCCCAGGGAAACAAGAGACCCAGTACTTC. This encodes CASRAPGKQETQYF.

Concerning this clone: Other DNA sequences within the sample encode an identical CDR3. The chain joins TRBV6-5 to TRBJ1-5; D unclear. This CDR3 comprises 14 residues. The V and J ends lost 4 bases and 0 bases respectively, with 7 bases between them. Germline V gene data show CDR1 as MNHEY and CDR2 as SVGAGI. CDR3 amino acids: CASSSLVSNQPQHF. The CDR3 DNA reads as TGTGCCAGCAGTTCACTGGTTAGCAATCAGCCCCAGCATTTT.

The chain carries TRBV5-4 and TRBJ2-7; 7 bases map to TRBD1. CDR1 SGHNT and CDR2 YYREEE come from the germline V gene (reference sequence). V lost 4 bases to trimming and J lost 1 base; unmatched junction nucleotides: 5. This CDR3 is built from 14 residues. The CDR3 nucleotides read TGTGCCAGCAGCCTCGGGACAGATTCCTACGAGCAGTACTTC. Translating it yields CASSLGTDSYEQYF.

The rearrangement links TRBV18 to TRBJ2-7; D unclear. Trimming shortened V by 8 bases and J by 6 bases, and 20 bases separated the two germline ends. In germline, CDR1 is KGHSH, CDR2 LQKENI. The CDR3 has 14 amino acids. The CDR3 spells CASRSGASLGEQYF. In DNA, the CDR3 is TGTGCCAGCCGGTCAGGTGCATCTCTCGGCGAGCAGTACTTC.

The chain recombines TRBV5-1 with TRBJ2-1, with a weak D call TRBD2 (6 bases). The CDR3 sequence is 14 residues long. V was trimmed by 0 bases and J by 9 bases, leaving 13 bases between them. Germline V gene data show CDR1 as SGHRS and CDR2 as YFSETQ. In DNA, the CDR3 is TGCGCCAGCAGCTTGGACGCGGGGCGGGGTGAGCAGTTCTTC. It codes for CASSLDAGRGEQFF.

The V call is TRBV5-1, the J call TRBJ2-2; D is ambiguous. V dropped 7 bases and J dropped 0 bases, with 19 bases sitting between them. This CDR3 has 17 residues. Germline loops: CDR1 SGHRS, CDR2 YFSETQ. CDR3 sequence reads: CASFPLAPGANTGELFF. DNA of the CDR3: TGCGCCAGCTTTCCCCTGGCGCCCGGAGCGAACACCGGGGAGCTGTTTTTT. Combining the CDR3 with reference TRBV5-1 and TRBJ2-2 gives the whole variable domain KAGVTQTPRYLIKTRGQQVTLSCSPISGHRSVSWYQQTPGQGLQFLFEYFSETQRNKGNFPGRFSGRQFSNSRSEMNVSTLELGDSALYLCASFPLAPGANTGELFFGEGSRLTVL.

The chain couples TRBV4-1 to TRBJ2-7; D might be TRBD1 or TRBD2, each matching 5 bases. With 1 base removed from V and 7 bases from J, the gap between germline ends came to 14 bases. The CDR3 contains 14 residues. CDR1 and CDR2 from the germline V gene are MGHRA and YSYEKL. This chain's CDR3 is CASSQVFGTREQYF. DNA of the CDR3: TGCGCCAGCAGCCAAGTTTTCGGGACGAGGGAGCAGTACTTC.

This chain links TRBV25-1 with TRBJ1-5, with D uncertain. The CDR3 runs to 10 residues. From germline, CDR1 is MGHDK and CDR2 SYGVNS. The CDR3 DNA sequence: TGTTGCCATAGCAATCAGCCCCAGCATTTT. Translating gives CCHSNQPQHF.

The genes are TRBV10-1 and TRBJ1-1; the match to TRBD1 covers 8 bases. Germline assignment: CDR1 WNHNN and CDR2 SYGVQD (reference sequence). The CDR3 sequence is 14 residues long. Trimming removed 6 bases from V and 1 base from J; junction bases left unmatched: 4. DNA of the CDR3: TGCGCCAGCAGCGACAGGGGAGGGAACACTGAAGCTTTCTTT. Its translation: CASSDRGGNTEAFF.

V and J are TRBV6-1 and TRBJ2-7; D is uncertain. CDR3 length: 12 residues. V lost 3 bases to trimming and J lost 3 bases, with 6 bases between them. The germline V gene encodes CDR1 MNHNS and CDR2 SASEGT. CDR3 bases: TGTGCCAGCAGTGAGAACTTCTACGAGCAGTACTTC. Amino acid sequence: CASSENFYEQYF.

The chain employs TRBV4-1 and TRBJ2-3, with TRBD2 matching over 9 bases. V lost 0 bases to trimming and J lost 0 bases; unmatched junction nucleotides: 7. Germline values: CDR1 MGHRA, CDR2 YSYEKL. The CDR3 spans 18 residues. CDR3 nucleotide sequence: TGCGCCAGCAGCCAAGAAGCGGGAGGAGAGACTAGCACAGATACGCAGTATTTT. Translated: CASSQEAGGETSTDTQYF.

The chain joins TRBV6-1 to TRBJ2-7; the D is unclear. The CDR3 length is 16 residues. Trimming removed 2 bases from V and 1 base from J, with 15 bases in between. Germline-derived CDR1 and CDR2 are MNHNS and SASEGT. The CDR3 loop reads CASSESGSKISYEQYF. In nucleotides, the CDR3 is TGTGCCAGCAGTGAAAGTGGCAGCAAAATTTCCTACGAGCAGTACTTC.

This clone was seen once. The chain employs TRBV6-6 and TRBJ2-2, with D uncertain. Germline assignment: CDR1 MNHNY and CDR2 SVGAGI (reference sequence). CDR3 size: 15 residues. Trimming shortened V by 5 bases and J by 1 base, and 11 bases separated the two germline ends. CDR3 region: CASSPVAVNTGELFF. Written as DNA, the CDR3 is TGTGCCAGCAGTCCCGTGGCGGTGAACACCGGGGAGCTGTTTTTT.

The chain joins TRBV5-4 to TRBJ2-1; 10 bases agree with TRBD1. This CDR3 is built from 14 residues. Germline CDR1 and CDR2: SGHNT and YYREEE (reference sequence). V was clipped by 4 bases and J by 8 bases; unmatched bases: 6. CDR3 protein: CASSPDRGQYEQFF. As DNA, the CDR3 is TGTGCCAGCAGCCCTGACAGGGGGCAGTATGAGCAGTTCTTC.

The chain couples TRBV9 to TRBJ2-3; D remains unclear. The CDR3 is made up of 15 amino acids. V was shortened by 4 bases and J by 4 bases, with 16 bases between the two germline ends. From germline, CDR1 is SGDLS and CDR2 YYNGEE. CDR3 sequence: CASSSGSKGSDTQYF. DNA for the CDR3: TGTGCCAGCAGCTCTGGATCTAAAGGGTCAGATACGCAGTATTTT.

This CDR3 reads CASSQGSGNLYNEQFF. DNA for the CDR3: TGCGCCAGCAGCCAAGGTAGCGGGAACCTCTACAATGAGCAGTTCTTC. The chain combines TRBV4-1 with TRBJ2-1; 8 bases align to TRBD2. CDR3 length: 16 amino acids. The V gene end was trimmed by 1 base and the J gene end by 3 bases; junction bases not matched to a gene: 5. Germline V lookup: CDR1 MGHRA, CDR2 YSYEKL.

The chain joins TRBV4-1 to TRBJ1-5, with D possibly being TRBD1 (5 bases). In germline, CDR1 is MGHRA, CDR2 YSYEKL. The CDR3 sequence is 17 residues long. Trimming pared 1 base from V and 0 bases from J, leaving 13 bases between. CDR3 nucleotides: TGCGCCAGCAGCCAAGGTGGAGCAGGGCCTAGCAATCAGCCCCAGCATTTT. Encoded protein: CASSQGGAGPSNQPQHF.

This chain uses TRBV2 with TRBJ1-2; D is ambiguous. Germline lookup yields CDR1 SNHLY and CDR2 FYNNEI. V was shortened by 6 bases and J by 8 bases, with 10 bases between the two germline ends. The CDR3 covers 11 residues. The CDR3 is CASRTAGGYTF. The CDR3 DNA reads as TGTGCCAGCAGAACAGCTGGGGGCTACACCTTC.

The chain uses TRBV6-1 and TRBJ1-1; maybe TRBD1 (6 bases). Germline values: CDR1 MNHNS, CDR2 SASEGT. The CDR3 covers 14 residues. The V end lost 6 bases, the J end lost 4 bases, and 15 bases lay between the germline ends. The chain's CDR3 is CASSPTGFGTEAFF. For the CDR3, the DNA is TGTGCCAGCAGCCCAACAGGGTTCGGCACTGAAGCTTTCTTT.

V gene TRBV29-1 combines with J gene TRBJ2-7; tentative D call: TRBD2 (5 bases). The CDR3 length is 13 residues. Between the trimmed V and J ends, which lost 4 bases and 0 bases, there was a span of 10 bases. CDR1 and CDR2 from the germline V gene are SQVTM and ANQGSEA. DNA for the CDR3: TGCAGCGTTGCTCAGCGGCTCTCCTACGAGCAGTACTTC. Protein: CSVAQRLSYEQYF.

The chain employs TRBV30 and TRBJ1-4, with unresolved D. This CDR3 spans 11 amino acids. CDR1 is GTSNPN, CDR2 SVGIG, per germline (reference sequence). Trimming left V 4 bases short and J 7 bases short, with 7 bases between. CDR3 region: CAWTQAEKLFF. The CDR3 DNA follows: TGTGCCTGGACCCAAGCTGAAAAACTGTTTTTT. The whole variable domain, filled in from reference TRBV30 and TRBJ1-4, reads SQTIHQWPATLVQPVGSPLSLECTVEGTSNPNLYWYRQAAGRGLQLLFYSVGIGQISSEVPQNLSASRPQDRQFILSSKKLLLSDSGFYLCAWTQAEKLFFGSGTQLSVL.

Notes on this clone: Distinct nucleotide sequences in the sample also encode this CDR3. This sequence joins TRBV7-2 and TRBJ1-5, with unresolved D. Looked up from germline, CDR1 is SGHTA and CDR2 is FQGNSA. This CDR3 has 14 residues. V gave up 1 base and J gave up 4 bases, with 8 bases separating them. The CDR3 DNA reads as TGTGCCAGCAGCTTAGTGCCATTAAATCAGCCCCAGCATTTT. As protein: CASSLVPLNQPQHF.

The V and J genes are TRBV7-9 and TRBJ2-2; D possibly corresponds to TRBD2 (6 bases). V was cut by 3 bases and J by 7 bases, with 18 bases left in between. Per the germline V gene, CDR1 is SEHNR and CDR2 is FQNEAQ (reference sequence). The CDR3 has 16 residues. The CDR3 nucleotides are TGTGCCAGCAGCTTCGGAGGGTCCCCTTTGGGCGGGGAGCTGTTTTTT. This codes for CASSFGGSPLGGELFF.

V gene TRBV2 combines with J gene TRBJ1-6; weak D call: TRBD1 (6 bases). Per germline, CDR1 SNHLY and CDR2 FYNNEI. The CDR3 length is 15 residues. V lost 3 bases to trimming and J lost 5 bases, with 11 bases between them. This CDR3 reads CASSDSRTDNSPLHF. The CDR3 DNA reads as TGTGCCAGCAGTGATTCCCGGACAGATAATTCACCCCTCCACTTT.

The chain is built from TRBV20-1 and TRBJ1-2, with unresolved D. The CDR3 covers 11 residues. V was clipped by 6 bases and J by 8 bases, with 13 bases between them. Germline V lookup: CDR1 DFQATT, CDR2 SNEGSKA (reference sequence). In nucleotides, the CDR3 is TGCAGTGCAAACTCCCTGATAGGCTACACCTTC. Translated, it gives CSANSLIGYTF.

The chain uses TRBV30 and TRBJ1-2; tentatively, D is TRBD1 (5 bases). The germline V gene encodes CDR1 GTSNPN and CDR2 SVGIG (reference sequence). The CDR3 loop spans 15 amino acids. Trimming removed 0 bases at V and 4 bases at J, with 15 bases between. The CDR3 DNA is TGTGCCTGGAGTGTAGAAGGGGTATCGACCTATGGCTACACCTTC. This gives the protein CAWSVEGVSTYGYTF.

The chain recombines TRBV7-8 with TRBJ2-3; D might be TRBD2 (6 bases). With 1 base removed from V and 3 bases from J, the gap between germline ends came to 23 bases. This CDR3 has 19 residues. Germline values: CDR1 SGHVS, CDR2 FQNEAQ. The CDR3 DNA reads as TGTGCCAGCAGCTTAGGCCCCGGCGGGACCCGATTGTGGACAGATACGCAGTATTTT. It specifies CASSLGPGGTRLWTDTQYF.

As concerns this clone: The same CDR3 also results from other DNA sequences found in this sample. The CDR3 here is CASSLEWETQYF. CDR3 sequence (DNA): TGCGCCAGCAGCTTGGAGTGGGAGACCCAGTACTTC. The chain has TRBV5-1 and TRBJ2-5; D ambiguous. Germline values: CDR1 SGHRS, CDR2 YFSETQ. There are 12 residues in the CDR3. Trimming took 0 bases from V and 5 from J, leaving 5 bases between them.

The chain is built from TRBV5-1 and TRBJ2-1, with D tentatively TRBD2 (6 bases). This CDR3 has 15 amino acids. Trimming pared 0 bases from V and 4 bases from J, leaving 11 bases between. CDR1 SGHRS and CDR2 YFSETQ come from the germline V gene. CDR3 nucleotides: TGCGCCAGCAGCTTGGTCGGGGAGGTATACAATGAGCAGTTCTTC. The encoded protein is CASSLVGEVYNEQFF. Filled out from reference TRBV5-1 and TRBJ2-1, the complete variable domain reads KAGVTQTPRYLIKTRGQQVTLSCSPISGHRSVSWYQQTPGQGLQFLFEYFSETQRNKGNFPGRFSGRQFSNSRSEMNVSTLELGDSALYLCASSLVGEVYNEQFFGPGTRLTVL.